The 14 T cell receptor beta chains given below trace back to one sample, sequenced in a study of PD-1 blockade in classical Hodgkin lymphoma. Time point in this sample: cycle 4 day 1 (C4D1), after more than five weeks of nivolumab. Brentuximab vedotin exposure varied, and every patient relapsed after autologous stem cell transplantation. Sequencing used immunoSEQ multiplex PCR; TCRdb keeps in-frame clones, though not all of them. Of 90,000 to 100,000 clones listed, around 78% are singletons. This specimen was peripheral blood mononuclear cells (PBMCs), taken before the fourth cycle of nivolumab. These receptors came from a human donor with classical Hodgkin lymphoma.

This chain joins TRBV18 and TRBJ2-5; D not resolved. The CDR3 is 13 residues long. The ends were cut back, 4 bases at V and 2 bases at J, with 8 bases in the middle. Germline V lookup: CDR1 KGHSH, CDR2 LQKENI. CDR3 in amino acids: CASSRRLQETQYF. The CDR3 DNA sequence: TGTGCCAGCTCACGGCGATTACAAGAGACCCAGTACTTC. The entire variable domain, with the rest obtained from reference TRBV18 and TRBJ2-5, is as follows: NAGVMQNPRHLVRRRGQEARLRCSPMKGHSHVYWYRQLPEEGLKFMVYLQKENIIDESGMPKERFSAEFPKEGPSILRIQQVVRGDSAAYFCASSRRLQETQYFGPGTRLLVL.

This chain connects TRBV19 to TRBJ1-1; 10 bases line up with TRBD1. The CDR3 totals 15 residues. Trimming at V came to 5 bases and at J to 5 bases, leaving 8 bases not matched to a gene. Germline CDR1 LNHDA, CDR2 SQIVND (reference sequence). Here the CDR3 DNA reads TGTGCCAGTAGTCGACAGGGGGCCACGACGACTGAAGCTTTCTTT. It yields the protein CASSRQGATTTEAFF.

V gene TRBV7-8 combines with J gene TRBJ2-1; TRBD2 matches 9 bases. CDR3 size: 17 residues. Germline V gene sequence: CDR1 SGHVS, CDR2 FQNEAQ. V was clipped by 1 base and J by 7 bases; unmatched bases: 11. The CDR3 region has the DNA TGTGCCAGCAGCTTAGGAGTTGGCGGGGGGGGCCCTAATGAGCAGTTCTTC. Amino acid sequence: CASSLGVGGGGPNEQFF.

The chain is built from TRBV7-3 and TRBJ1-2, with 8 bases aligning to TRBD1. The CDR3 covers 15 residues. Germline CDR1 reads SGHTA; CDR2 reads FQGTGA. J lost 4 bases, V lost 5 bases, and 9 bases had no gene match. DNA for the CDR3: TGTGCCAGCAGCCCAGGACAGGGAGAACTCTATGGCTACACCTTC. It encodes CASSPGQGELYGYTF.

The CDR3 DNA follows: TGCGCCAGCAGCTTGGATAGTAGAGTTTGGGGGGGCTCCTATAATTCACCCCTCCACTTT. This gives the protein CASSLDSRVWGGSYNSPLHF. The rearrangement links TRBV5-1 to TRBJ1-6; D perhaps matches TRBD1 (5 bases). Trimming left V 0 bases short and J 0 bases short, with 19 bases between. Looked up from germline, CDR1 is SGHRS and CDR2 is YFSETQ. CDR3 length equals 20 residues.

The chain has TRBV9 and TRBJ2-1; 15 bases line up with TRBD2. V was clipped by 4 bases and J by 7 bases; unmatched bases: 3. The CDR3 sequence is 15 residues long. From germline, CDR1 is SGDLS and CDR2 YYNGEE. The DNA for the CDR3 is TGTGCCAGCAGCATGGGACTAGCGGGAGGTAATGAGCAGTTCTTC. Encoded protein: CASSMGLAGGNEQFF. The full variable domain, in which reference TRBV9 and TRBJ2-1 provide the parts outside the CDR3, is DSGVTQTPKHLITATGQRVTLRCSPRSGDLSVYWYQQSLDQGLQFLIQYYNGEERAKGNILERFSAQQFPDLHSELNLSSLELGDSALYFCASSMGLAGGNEQFFGPGTRLTVL.

This clone appeared a few times. This sequence joins TRBV6-5 and TRBJ1-1; no clear D gene. V was trimmed by 6 bases and J by 1 base, leaving 12 bases between them. Germline CDR1 MNHEY, CDR2 SVGAGI. This CDR3 has 14 residues. CDR3 sequence (DNA): TGTGCCAGCAGCCCCGGTGCCCGGAACACTGAAGCTTTCTTT. This gives the protein CASSPGARNTEAFF.

This clone was seen a handful of times. The rearrangement links TRBV7-9 to TRBJ1-4; D is ambiguous. V dropped 1 base and J dropped 3 bases, with 9 bases sitting between them. The CDR3 is made up of 15 amino acids. CDR1 and CDR2 from the germline V gene are SEHNR and FQNEAQ (reference sequence). CDR3 protein: CASSLGVFANEKLFF. CDR3 DNA sequence: TGTGCCAGCAGCTTAGGGGTTTTTGCTAATGAAAAACTGTTTTTT.

The DNA of the CDR3 is TGTGCCAGCAGCTTCATGGGCGGGGAAGAGACCCAGTACTTC. Its translation: CASSFMGGEETQYF. V and J are TRBV11-2 and TRBJ2-5; possible D gene TRBD2, 6 bases. The germline CDR1 and CDR2 sequences are SGHAT and FQNNGV. V gave up 3 bases and J gave up 3 bases, with 11 bases separating them. The CDR3 is 14 residues long.

This chain uses TRBV28 with TRBJ1-1; D gene unclear. CDR1 and CDR2 (germline): MDHEN, SYDVKM. This CDR3 contains 13 residues. V was pared by 4 bases and J by 5 bases, with 11 bases between. The CDR3 is CASSSIPGTEAFF. CDR3 coding DNA: TGTGCCAGCAGTTCGATTCCGGGGACTGAAGCTTTCTTT.

The chain carries TRBV19 and TRBJ1-2, with 8 bases that match TRBD1. This CDR3 is 15 amino acids long. V shed 4 bases and J 4 bases; nucleotides not matched to a gene: 8. The germline V gene encodes CDR1 LNHDA and CDR2 SQIVND (reference sequence). In DNA, the CDR3 is TGTGCCAGTAGTAACTACAGGGGGTTCCCCTATGGCTACACCTTC. This codes for CASSNYRGFPYGYTF.

The chain recombines TRBV6-1 with TRBJ2-2; D remains unclear. CDR1 and CDR2 from the germline V gene are MNHNS and SASEGT. V lost 0 bases and J lost 8, with 10 bases in between. The CDR3 sequence is 14 residues long. This chain's CDR3 is CASSEATYLGELFF. CDR3 sequence (DNA): TGTGCCAGCAGTGAAGCTACCTACTTGGGGGAGCTGTTTTTT.

This clone was seen once. The chain uses TRBV7-3 and TRBJ1-2; D possibly corresponds to TRBD1 (6 bases). Germline assignment: CDR1 SGHTA and CDR2 FQGTGA. This CDR3 comprises 14 residues. V gave up 2 bases and J gave up 4 bases, with 11 bases separating them. CDR3 amino acids: CASSLQRDTYGYTF. In DNA, the CDR3 is TGTGCCAGCAGCTTACAACGGGACACCTATGGCTACACCTTC.

The chain combines TRBV19 with TRBJ2-2; 9 bases agree with TRBD1. CDR1 is LNHDA and CDR2 is SQIVND in the germline V gene (reference sequence). The CDR3 covers 16 residues. V shed 4 bases and J 1 base; nucleotides not matched to a gene: 4. The CDR3: CASSTQGAGNTGELFF. The CDR3 DNA reads TGTGCCAGTAGTACACAGGGGGCAGGGAACACCGGGGAGCTGTTTTTT.